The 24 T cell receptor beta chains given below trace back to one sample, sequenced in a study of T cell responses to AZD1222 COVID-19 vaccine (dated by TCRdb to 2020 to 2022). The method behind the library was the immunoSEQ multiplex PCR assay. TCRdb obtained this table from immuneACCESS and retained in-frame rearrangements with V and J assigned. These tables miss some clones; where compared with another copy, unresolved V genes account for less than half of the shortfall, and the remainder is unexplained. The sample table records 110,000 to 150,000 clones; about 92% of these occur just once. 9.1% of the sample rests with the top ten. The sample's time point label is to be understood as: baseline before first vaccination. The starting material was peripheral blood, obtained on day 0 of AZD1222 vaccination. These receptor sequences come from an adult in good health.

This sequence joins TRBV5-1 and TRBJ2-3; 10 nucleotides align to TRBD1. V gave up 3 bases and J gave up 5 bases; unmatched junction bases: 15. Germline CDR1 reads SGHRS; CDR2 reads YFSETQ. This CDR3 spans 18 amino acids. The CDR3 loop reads CASSSRVADRGQRDTQYF. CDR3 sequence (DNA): TGCGCCAGCAGCTCCCGAGTTGCAGACAGGGGGCAGCGAGATACGCAGTATTTT.

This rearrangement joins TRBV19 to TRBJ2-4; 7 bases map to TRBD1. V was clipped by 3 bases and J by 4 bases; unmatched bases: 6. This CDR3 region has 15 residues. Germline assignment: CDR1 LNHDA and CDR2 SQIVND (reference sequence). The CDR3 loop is CASSILATGKNIQYF. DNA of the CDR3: TGTGCCAGTAGTATTTTGGCGACAGGGAAAAACATTCAGTACTTC. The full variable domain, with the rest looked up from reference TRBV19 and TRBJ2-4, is DGGITQSPKYLFRKEGQNVTLSCEQNLNHDAMYWYRQDPGQGLRLIYYSQIVNDFQKGDIAEGYSVSREKKESFPLTVTSAQKNPTAFYLCASSILATGKNIQYFGAGTRLSVL.

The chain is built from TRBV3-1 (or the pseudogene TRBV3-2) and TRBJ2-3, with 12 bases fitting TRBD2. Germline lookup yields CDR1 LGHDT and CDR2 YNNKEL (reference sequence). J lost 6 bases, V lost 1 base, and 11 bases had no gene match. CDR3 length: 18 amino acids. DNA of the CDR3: TGTGCCAGCAGCCAAGGTCTAGCGGGGGGGCCTGGCAGCGATACGCAGTATTTT. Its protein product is CASSQGLAGGPGSDTQYF.

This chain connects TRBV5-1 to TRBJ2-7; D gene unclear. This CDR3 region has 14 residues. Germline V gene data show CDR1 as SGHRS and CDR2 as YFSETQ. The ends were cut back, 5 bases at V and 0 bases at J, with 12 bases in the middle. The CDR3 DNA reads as TGCGCCAGCAGGGCAGATCAGAGCTCCTACGAGCAGTACTTC. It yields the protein CASRADQSSYEQYF.

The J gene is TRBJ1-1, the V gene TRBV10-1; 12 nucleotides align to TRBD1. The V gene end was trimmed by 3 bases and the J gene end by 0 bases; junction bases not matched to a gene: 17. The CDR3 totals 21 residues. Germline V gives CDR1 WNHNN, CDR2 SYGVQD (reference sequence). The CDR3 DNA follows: TGCGCCAGCAGTGAAGCGGTCCCTTCCCGGGACAGGGGGCCGGTGAACACTGAAGCTTTCTTT. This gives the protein CASSEAVPSRDRGPVNTEAFF.

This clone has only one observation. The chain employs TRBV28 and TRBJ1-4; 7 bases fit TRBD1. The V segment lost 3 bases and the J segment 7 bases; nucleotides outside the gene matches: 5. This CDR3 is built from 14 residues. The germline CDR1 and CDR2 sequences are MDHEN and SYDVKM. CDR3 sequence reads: CASSLEGAREKLFF. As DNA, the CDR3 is TGTGCCAGCAGTTTGGAGGGGGCGCGTGAAAAACTGTTTTTT.

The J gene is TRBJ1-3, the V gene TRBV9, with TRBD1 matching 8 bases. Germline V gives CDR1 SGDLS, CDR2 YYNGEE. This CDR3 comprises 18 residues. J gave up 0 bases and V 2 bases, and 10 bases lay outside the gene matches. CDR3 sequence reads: CASSVNMQGAFSGNTIYF. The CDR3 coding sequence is TGTGCCAGCAGCGTCAACATGCAGGGGGCCTTCTCTGGAAACACCATATATTTT.

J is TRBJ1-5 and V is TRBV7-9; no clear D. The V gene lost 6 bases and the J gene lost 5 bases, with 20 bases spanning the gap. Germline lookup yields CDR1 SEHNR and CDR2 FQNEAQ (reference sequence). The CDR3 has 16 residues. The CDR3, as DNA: TGTGCCAGCAGTTTTGAGTTGCGTCAGGAGGATCAGCCCCAGCATTTT. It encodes CASSFELRQEDQPQHF.

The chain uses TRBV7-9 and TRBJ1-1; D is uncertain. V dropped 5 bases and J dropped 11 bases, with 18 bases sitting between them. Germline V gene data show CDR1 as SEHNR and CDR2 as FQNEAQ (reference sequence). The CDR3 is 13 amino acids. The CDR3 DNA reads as TGTGCCAGCAGCCCACTAACAAGCCCGCGGGCTTTCTTT. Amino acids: CASSPLTSPRAFF.

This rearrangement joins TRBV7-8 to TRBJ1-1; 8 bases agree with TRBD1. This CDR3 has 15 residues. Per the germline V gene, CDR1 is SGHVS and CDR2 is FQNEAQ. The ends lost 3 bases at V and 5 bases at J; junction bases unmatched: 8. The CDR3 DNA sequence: TGTGCCAGCAGCTTGGCGCAGGGGGCGGGGACTGAAGCTTTCTTT. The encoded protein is CASSLAQGAGTEAFF.

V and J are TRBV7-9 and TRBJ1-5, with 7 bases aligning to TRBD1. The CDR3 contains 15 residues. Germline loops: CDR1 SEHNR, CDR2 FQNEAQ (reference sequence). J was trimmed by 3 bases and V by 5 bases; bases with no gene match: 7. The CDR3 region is CASSTTGDLNQPQHF. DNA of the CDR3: TGTGCCAGCAGCACTACAGGGGATCTCAATCAGCCCCAGCATTTT.

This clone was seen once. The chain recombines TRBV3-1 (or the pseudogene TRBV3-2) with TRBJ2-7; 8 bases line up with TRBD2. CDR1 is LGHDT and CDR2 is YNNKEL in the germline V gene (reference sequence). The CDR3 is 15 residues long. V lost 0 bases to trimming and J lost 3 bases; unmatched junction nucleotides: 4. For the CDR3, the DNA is TGTGCCAGCAGCCAAGATACTAGCGGAGTCTACGAGCAGTACTTC. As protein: CASSQDTSGVYEQYF.

Here the CDR3 DNA reads TGTGCCAGCAGTTCGGGACGGACCGCAGATAATTCACCCCTCCACTTT. This gives the protein CASSSGRTADNSPLHF. V usage is TRBV6-2 or TRBV6-3 and J usage is TRBJ1-6; weak D call: TRBD1 (5 bases). The ends were cut back, 4 bases at V and 5 bases at J, with 15 bases in the middle. The CDR3 contains 16 residues. In germline, CDR1 is MNHEY, CDR2 SVGEGT.

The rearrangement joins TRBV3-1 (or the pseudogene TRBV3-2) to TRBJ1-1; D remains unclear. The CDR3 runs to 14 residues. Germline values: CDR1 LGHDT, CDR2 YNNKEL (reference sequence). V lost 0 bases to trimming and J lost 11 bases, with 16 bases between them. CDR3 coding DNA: TGTGCCAGCAGCCAAGAGGCCGGCGGCAGGCTGGCTTTCTTT. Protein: CASSQEAGGRLAFF.

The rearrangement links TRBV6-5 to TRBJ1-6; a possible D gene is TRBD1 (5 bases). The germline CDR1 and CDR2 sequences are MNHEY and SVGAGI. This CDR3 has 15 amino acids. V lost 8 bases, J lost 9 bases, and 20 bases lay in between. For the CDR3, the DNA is TGTGCCAGCTCCCAATCCGGGGCGGTGGGTTCACCCCTCCACTTT. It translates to CASSQSGAVGSPLHF.

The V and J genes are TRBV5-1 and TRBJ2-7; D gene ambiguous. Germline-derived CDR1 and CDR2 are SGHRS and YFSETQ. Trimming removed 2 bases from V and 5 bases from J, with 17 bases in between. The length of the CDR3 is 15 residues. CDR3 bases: TGCGCCAGCAGCTTTAACTTAGGTTCCGAGAACGAGCAGTACTTC. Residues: CASSFNLGSENEQYF.

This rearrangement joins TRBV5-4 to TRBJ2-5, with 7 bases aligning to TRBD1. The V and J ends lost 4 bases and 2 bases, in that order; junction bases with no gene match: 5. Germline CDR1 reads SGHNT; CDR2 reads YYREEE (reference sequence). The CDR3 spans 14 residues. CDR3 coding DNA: TGTGCCAGCAGCCCGGGGACAGCTCAAGAGACCCAGTACTTC. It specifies CASSPGTAQETQYF.

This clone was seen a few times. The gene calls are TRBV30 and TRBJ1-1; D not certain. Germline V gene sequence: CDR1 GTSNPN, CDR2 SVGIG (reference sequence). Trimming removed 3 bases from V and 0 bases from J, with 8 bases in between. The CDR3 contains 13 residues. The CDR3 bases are TGTGCCTGGAGGACACTCCTGAACACTGAAGCTTTCTTT. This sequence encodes CAWRTLLNTEAFF.

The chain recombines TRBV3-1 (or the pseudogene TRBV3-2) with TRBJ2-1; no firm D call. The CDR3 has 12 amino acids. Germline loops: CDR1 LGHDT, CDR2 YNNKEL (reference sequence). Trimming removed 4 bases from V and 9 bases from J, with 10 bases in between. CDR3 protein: CASSLFLAEQFF. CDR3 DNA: TGTGCCAGCAGCCTGTTCCTCGCTGAGCAGTTCTTC.

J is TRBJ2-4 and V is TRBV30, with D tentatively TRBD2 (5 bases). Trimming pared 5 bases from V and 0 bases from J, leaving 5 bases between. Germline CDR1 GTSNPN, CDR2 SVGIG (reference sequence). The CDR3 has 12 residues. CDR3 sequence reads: CAWGGAKNIQYF. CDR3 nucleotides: TGTGCCTGGGGAGGAGCCAAAAACATTCAGTACTTC.

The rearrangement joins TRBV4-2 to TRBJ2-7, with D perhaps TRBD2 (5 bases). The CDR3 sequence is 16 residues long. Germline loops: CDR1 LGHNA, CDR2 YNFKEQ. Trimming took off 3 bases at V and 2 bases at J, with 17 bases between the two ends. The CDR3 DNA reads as TGTGCCAGCAGCCATTCCTCGCCGGCCGGGGCCTACGAGCAGTACTTC. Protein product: CASSHSSPAGAYEQYF.

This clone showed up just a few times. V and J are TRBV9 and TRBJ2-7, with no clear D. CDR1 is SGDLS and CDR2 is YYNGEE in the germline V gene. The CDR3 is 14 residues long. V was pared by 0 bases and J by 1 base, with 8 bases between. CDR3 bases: TGTGCCAGCAGCGTAGCAGGAGAGTCCTACGAGCAGTACTTC. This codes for CASSVAGESYEQYF. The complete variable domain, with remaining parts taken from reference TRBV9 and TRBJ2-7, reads DSGVTQTPKHLITATGQRVTLRCSPRSGDLSVYWYQQSLDQGLQFLIQYYNGEERAKGNILERFSAQQFPDLHSELNLSSLELGDSALYFCASSVAGESYEQYFGPGTRLTVT.

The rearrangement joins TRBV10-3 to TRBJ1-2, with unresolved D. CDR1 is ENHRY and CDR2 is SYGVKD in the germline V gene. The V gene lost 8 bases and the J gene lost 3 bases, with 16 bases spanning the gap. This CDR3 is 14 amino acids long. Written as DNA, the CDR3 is TGTGCCATCGGGTGGGCGGCTAGAGACTATGGCTACACCTTC. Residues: CAIGWAARDYGYTF.

The CDR3 is CASSSPPSREQYF. The DNA for the CDR3 is TGTGCCAGCAGCTCCCCCCCTAGTCGCGAGCAGTACTTC. V gene TRBV9 combines with J gene TRBJ2-7, with unresolved D. This CDR3 contains 13 residues. V was trimmed by 4 bases and J by 6 bases, leaving 14 bases between them. The germline V gene has CDR1 SGDLS and CDR2 YYNGEE.